A single sample is the source of the 13 T cell receptor beta chains below, sequenced in a study of cytomegalovirus exposure and HLA in healthy donors. The PCR was carried out with 60 Vbeta primers and 13 Jbeta primers. Sequenced by immunoSEQ multiplex PCR; TCRdb stores in-frame clones only, minus some. The table includes 150,000 to 200,000 clones, 81% detected once. Sequencing was carried out using PBMCs. The receptors shown here come from a man in his forties in good health and CMV-seropositive.

The rearrangement uses TRBV6-1 and TRBJ1-2, with a tentative D call TRBD1 (6 bases). Germline V gene data show CDR1 as MNHNS and CDR2 as SASEGT. CDR3 size: 13 residues. V gave up 3 bases and J gave up 5 bases, with 10 bases separating them. CDR3 in DNA: TGTGCCAGCAGTGACAGGGGTGGATATGGCTACACCTTC. Translated, it gives CASSDRGGYGYTF.

This chain links TRBV6-1 with TRBJ2-2; D not resolved. From germline, CDR1 is MNHNS and CDR2 SASEGT. V lost 2 bases and J 5 bases, leaving 6 bases between the germline ends. This CDR3 comprises 13 residues. Here the CDR3 DNA reads TGTGCCAGCAGTGAATTGAGGACCGGGGAGCTGTTTTTT. Translating gives CASSELRTGELFF.

The chain has TRBV28 and TRBJ1-6; 7 nucleotides align to TRBD1. The CDR3 sequence is 13 residues long. CDR1 and CDR2 (germline): MDHEN, SYDVKM. V lost 6 bases and J lost 10; bases outside the gene matches: 6. This CDR3 is CASSKQGRSPLHF. In DNA, the CDR3 is TGTGCCAGCAGCAAACAGGGGAGGTCACCCCTCCACTTT.

This chain connects TRBV10-3 to TRBJ1-4; possibly TRBD1 for D (6 bases). Trimming pared 6 bases from V and 7 bases from J, leaving 15 bases between. The germline V gene has CDR1 ENHRY and CDR2 SYGVKD. The CDR3 consists of 14 residues. The CDR3 DNA follows: TGTGCCATCAGCCCCGGGGGGGGCGGTGAAAAACTGTTTTTT. Protein product: CAISPGGGGEKLFF.

This clone was detected only a few times. The CDR3 region is CASSVEGGVNEKLFF. In DNA form, the CDR3 reads TGTGCCAGCAGTGTGGAGGGGGGGGTTAATGAAAAACTGTTTTTT. The rearrangement links TRBV2 to TRBJ1-4; a weak D match, TRBD1 (6 bases). Germline loops: CDR1 SNHLY, CDR2 FYNNEI. V lost 4 bases to trimming and J lost 4 bases, with 13 bases between them. The CDR3 totals 15 residues. The full variable domain, its missing parts supplied by reference TRBV2 and TRBJ1-4, is EPEVTQTPSHQVTQMGQEVILRCVPISNHLYFYWYRQILGQKVEFLVSFYNNEISEKSEIFDDQFSVERPDGSNFTLKIRSTKLEDSAMYFCASSVEGGVNEKLFFGSGTQLSVL.

This chain uses TRBV6-6 with TRBJ1-1, with 8 bases aligning to TRBD1. J was trimmed by 5 bases and V by 4 bases; bases with no gene match: 3. This CDR3 spans 13 amino acids. Germline lookup yields CDR1 MNHNY and CDR2 SVGAGI (reference sequence). The CDR3 protein is CASSWDRLTEAFF. In DNA form, the CDR3 reads TGTGCCAGCAGTTGGGACAGGTTAACTGAAGCTTTCTTT.

This clone was seen more than once but under ten times. This sequence joins TRBV6-1 and TRBJ1-2, with TRBD1 matching over 8 bases. This CDR3 spans 16 amino acids. Germline V CDR1 and CDR2: MNHNS, SASEGT. V was pared by 0 bases and J by 1 base, with 4 bases of the junction left unmatched. The CDR3 loop is CASSEAGTGYNYGYTF. In nucleotides, the CDR3 is TGTGCCAGCAGTGAAGCCGGGACAGGATATAACTATGGCTACACCTTC.

The J gene is TRBJ2-6, the V gene TRBV6-5, with a weak D call TRBD1 (5 bases). Trimming took 7 bases from V and 0 from J, leaving 10 bases between them. Germline V gives CDR1 MNHEY, CDR2 SVGAGI. This CDR3 is 15 amino acids long. The CDR3 coding sequence is TGTGCCAGCACAAGGGGTTACTCTGGGGCCAACGTCCTGACTTTC. Protein sequence: CASTRGYSGANVLTF.

The V call is TRBV7-9, the J call TRBJ2-7; 9 nucleotides match TRBD1. The end of the DNA fits TRBJ2-1 better, so the J call may be wrong. The CDR3 sequence is 14 residues long. Germline V gene data show CDR1 as SEHNR and CDR2 as FQNEAQ (reference sequence). CDR3 loop: CASSLEGTGHEQFF. The CDR3 DNA reads as TGTGCCAGCAGCTTAGAAGGGACAGGGCACGAGCAGTTCTTC.

In its sample, this clone was seen once. The CDR3 region is CASRLTRNTEAFF. CDR3 sequence (DNA): TGTGCCAGCAGACTAACCAGGAACACTGAAGCTTTCTTT. The chain combines TRBV7-2 with TRBJ1-1, with unresolved D. Per the germline V gene, CDR1 is SGHTA and CDR2 is FQGNSA. CDR3 length: 13 residues. Deletions cut 6 bases from V and 1 base from J, with 9 bases between. The full variable domain, in which reference TRBV7-2 and TRBJ1-1 provide the parts outside the CDR3, is GAGVSQSPSNKVTEKGKDVELRCDPISGHTALYWYRQSLGQGLEFLIYFQGNSAPDKSGLPSDRFSAERTGGSVSTLTIQRTQQEDSAVYLCASRLTRNTEAFFGQGTRLTVV.

The chain carries TRBV9 and TRBJ1-6; 12 bases match TRBD1. Trimming at V came to 4 bases and at J to 9 bases, leaving 5 bases not matched to a gene. This CDR3 has 15 residues. CDR1 SGDLS and CDR2 YYNGEE come from the germline V gene. In DNA form, the CDR3 reads TGTGCCAGCAGCTACCGGGACAGGGGGCTTTCACCCCTCCACTTT. Protein sequence: CASSYRDRGLSPLHF.

This clone came up a few times. V is TRBV27 and J is TRBJ2-7; D gene unclear. CDR3 length: 13 amino acids. Germline V gives CDR1 MNHEY, CDR2 SMNVEV (reference sequence). V lost 8 bases to trimming and J lost 1 base, with 12 bases between them. The CDR3 sequence is CASRTLSSYEQYF. The CDR3 DNA reads TGTGCCAGCCGAACCTTGAGTTCCTACGAGCAGTACTTC.

In its sample, this clone was seen once. The chain combines TRBV29-1 with TRBJ1-1; 8 nucleotides agree with TRBD1. Looked up from germline, CDR1 is SQVTM and CDR2 is ANQGSEA. CDR3 length: 13 amino acids. With V trimmed by 8 bases and J by 5 bases, 10 bases remained unmatched. CDR3 sequence: CSLKGQEGTEAFF. The CDR3 nucleotides read TGCAGCCTGAAGGGACAGGAGGGAACTGAAGCTTTCTTT.